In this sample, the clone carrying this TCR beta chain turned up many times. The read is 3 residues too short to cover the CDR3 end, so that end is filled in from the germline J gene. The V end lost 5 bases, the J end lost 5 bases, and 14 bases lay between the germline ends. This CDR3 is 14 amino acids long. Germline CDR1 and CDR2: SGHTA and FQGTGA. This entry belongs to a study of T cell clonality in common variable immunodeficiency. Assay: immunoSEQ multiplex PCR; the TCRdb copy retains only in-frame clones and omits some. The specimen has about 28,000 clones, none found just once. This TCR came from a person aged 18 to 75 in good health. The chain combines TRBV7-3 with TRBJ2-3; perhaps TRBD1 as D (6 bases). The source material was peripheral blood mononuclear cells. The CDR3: CASSPQLGGDTQYF. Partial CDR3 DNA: TGTGCCAGCAGCCCTCAGCTAGGGGGAGATACG.